These 28 T cell receptor beta chains came from one sample sequenced in a study of T cell responses to AZD1222 COVID-19 vaccine. Data came from immunoSEQ multiplex PCR; TCRdb stores just in-frame clones and leaves some out. The sample consists of approximately 150,000 clones, roughly 92% of them appearing once. Sequenced here: peripheral blood, sampled 28 days after the second AZD1222 dose. The receptor set was obtained from an adult who received the AZD1222 COVID-19 vaccine.

This chain links TRBV2 with TRBJ2-4; D gene uncertain. There are 14 residues in the CDR3. Germline V gives CDR1 SNHLY, CDR2 FYNNEI. The germline V and J ends were trimmed by 6 bases and 1 base, with 10 bases remaining between them. CDR3 sequence (DNA): TGTGCCAGCAGCATCCTAGTTGCCAAAAACATTCAGTACTTC. It translates to CASSILVAKNIQYF.

V is TRBV9 and J is TRBJ1-2; 7 nucleotides agree with TRBD1. The CDR3 covers 17 residues. The trim removed 4 bases at V and 6 bases at J, leaving 18 bases unmatched. Looked up from germline, CDR1 is SGDLS and CDR2 is YYNGEE. CDR3 DNA sequence: TGTGCCAGCAGCCCCACGGTTGGGGACAGTCTCCCTCATGGCTACACCTTC. It encodes CASSPTVGDSLPHGYTF.

The gene calls are TRBV19 and TRBJ2-2; D gene ambiguous. Germline values: CDR1 LNHDA, CDR2 SQIVND (reference sequence). CDR3 length: 13 residues. The CDR3 sequence is CACGSHNTGELFF. The DNA of the CDR3 is TGTGCTTGCGGCAGCCATAACACCGGGGAGCTGTTTTTT. Combining the CDR3 with reference TRBV19 and TRBJ2-2 gives the whole variable domain DGGITQSPKYLFRKEGQNVTLSCEQNLNHDAMYWYRQDPGQGLRLIYYSQIVNDFQKGDIAEGYSVSREKKESFPLTVTSAQKNPTAFYLCACGSHNTGELFFGEGSRLTVL.

The chain links TRBV28 to TRBJ1-6, with TRBD1 as a possible D gene (5 bases). This CDR3 is built from 16 residues. The germline V gene has CDR1 MDHEN and CDR2 SYDVKM. V was cut by 6 bases and J by 5 bases, with 17 bases left in between. The CDR3 region is CASSPQGALNNSPLHF. CDR3 sequence (DNA): TGTGCCAGCAGCCCCCAAGGGGCCCTAAATAATTCACCCCTCCACTTT.

The genes are TRBV3-1 (or the pseudogene TRBV3-2) and TRBJ1-6; TRBD1 is a possible D gene (6 bases). Trimming removed 0 bases from V and 7 bases from J, with 13 bases in between. CDR3 size: 16 residues. The germline CDR1 and CDR2 sequences are LGHDT and YNNKEL (reference sequence). CDR3 bases: TGTGCCAGCAGCCAAGAACCGTCAGGGGTCAATTCACCCCTCCACTTT. It specifies CASSQEPSGVNSPLHF.

The count of this clone is one. The CDR3 spells CSSTPPWRGWDTDTQYF. Written as DNA, the CDR3 is TGCAGCTCTACCCCCCCGTGGAGGGGATGGGACACAGATACGCAGTATTTT. This sequence joins TRBV29-1 and TRBJ2-3; tentatively, D is TRBD2 (6 bases). Per the germline V gene, CDR1 is SQVTM and CDR2 is ANQGSEA. The CDR3 consists of 17 residues. Deletions cut 8 bases from V and 2 bases from J, with 26 bases between.

This chain links TRBV3-1 (or the pseudogene TRBV3-2) with TRBJ2-5; D gene ambiguous. This CDR3 has 16 residues. Trimming took off 1 base at V and 3 bases at J, with 15 bases between the two ends. Germline V gene lookup returns CDR1 LGHDT and CDR2 YNNKEL (reference sequence). Here the CDR3 DNA reads TGTGCCAGCAGCCAAGTGGCCAGGTTTTTAGAAGAGACCCAGTACTTC. It encodes CASSQVARFLEETQYF.

The V call is TRBV5-6, the J call TRBJ2-2; the D gene is possibly TRBD1 (5 bases). There are 16 residues in the CDR3. Germline V CDR1 and CDR2: SGHDT, YYEEEE. V lost 0 bases, J lost 5 bases, and 14 bases lay in between. The CDR3, as DNA: TGTGCCAGCAGCTTGGGGGGCCGGATTGGGACCGGGGAGCTGTTTTTT. This gives the protein CASSLGGRIGTGELFF. Full variable domain (rest looked up from reference TRBV5-6 and TRBJ2-2): DAGVTQSPTHLIKTRGQQVTLRCSPKSGHDTVSWYQQALGQGPQFIFQYYEEEERQRGNFPDRFSGHQFPNYSSELNVNALLLGDSALYLCASSLGGRIGTGELFFGEGSRLTVL.

V and J are TRBV9 and TRBJ1-2, with D possibly TRBD1 on 6 matching bases. V shed 10 bases and J shed 8 bases, with 27 bases lying between them. Germline V gives CDR1 SGDLS, CDR2 YYNGEE. This CDR3 is 15 amino acids long. The DNA of the CDR3 is TGTGCCGCCAGCCCCGGTGTGAACAGGGCCGTCGGCTACACCTTC. Translation gives CAASPGVNRAVGYTF.

This chain uses TRBV11-2 with TRBJ2-3, with 12 bases lining up with TRBD1. V dropped 2 bases and J dropped 4; count of bases not matched to a gene: 7. CDR1 and CDR2 from the germline V gene are SGHAT and FQNNGV. The CDR3 spans 17 residues. CDR3: CASSLTRGQGASDTQYF. In nucleotides, the CDR3 is TGTGCCAGCAGCTTAACAAGGGGACAGGGGGCATCAGATACGCAGTATTTT. Using reference TRBV11-2 and TRBJ2-3 for the parts outside the CDR3, the full variable domain is EAGVAQSPRYKIIEKRQSVAFWCNPISGHATLYWYQQILGQGPKLLIQFQNNGVVDDSQLPKDRFSAERLKGVDSTLKIQPAKLEDSAVYLCASSLTRGQGASDTQYFGPGTRLTVL.

The CDR3 DNA sequence: TGCAGCGTCTGGGGGTCAGGAAACACCATATATTTT. It specifies CSVWGSGNTIYF. J is TRBJ1-3 and V is TRBV29-1, with TRBD1 as a possible D gene (5 bases). Trimming took off 6 bases at V and 4 bases at J, with 10 bases between the two ends. The CDR3 extends over 12 amino acids. The V gene's germline CDR1 is SQVTM and CDR2 ANQGSEA.

This chain uses TRBV9 with TRBJ1-3; TRBD1 agrees at 8 bases. The V gene's germline CDR1 is SGDLS and CDR2 YYNGEE. V was clipped by 3 bases and J by 8 bases; unmatched bases: 4. This CDR3 contains 13 residues. The CDR3 protein is CASSAGQGDTIYF. CDR3 sequence (DNA): TGTGCCAGCAGCGCCGGACAGGGAGACACCATATATTTT. Variable domain in full (rest from reference TRBV9 and TRBJ1-3): DSGVTQTPKHLITATGQRVTLRCSPRSGDLSVYWYQQSLDQGLQFLIQYYNGEERAKGNILERFSAQQFPDLHSELNLSSLELGDSALYFCASSAGQGDTIYFGEGSWLTVV.

The J gene is TRBJ1-6, the V gene TRBV19; D might be TRBD1 (6 bases). With 3 bases removed from V and 10 bases from J, the gap between germline ends came to 10 bases. The CDR3 has 13 amino acids. CDR1 LNHDA and CDR2 SQIVND come from the germline V gene (reference sequence). CDR3 sequence (DNA): TGTGCCAGTAGTATCGGGGGGGCCTCACCCCTCCACTTT. It encodes CASSIGGASPLHF.

Only one count was recorded for this clone. The rearrangement uses TRBV29-1 and TRBJ1-4; D gene unclear. CDR1 is SQVTM and CDR2 is ANQGSEA in the germline V gene. The CDR3 loop spans 11 amino acids. V dropped 4 bases and J dropped 5 bases, with 5 bases sitting between them. In DNA, the CDR3 is TGCAGCGTTGGAAAGAATGAAAAACTGTTTTTT. It translates to CSVGKNEKLFF.

The V call is TRBV20-1, the J call TRBJ2-7; perhaps TRBD2 as D (7 bases). Trimming took 3 bases from V and 3 from J, leaving 18 bases between them. The CDR3 runs to 15 residues. CDR1 is DFQATT, CDR2 SNEGSKA, per germline (reference sequence). The CDR3 nucleotides read TGCAGTGCTAGTGTTGAGGCGGGGGCTAACTACGAGCAGTACTTC. Its protein product is CSASVEAGANYEQYF.

The rearrangement joins TRBV11-1 to TRBJ1-2; D is ambiguous. The CDR3 extends over 16 amino acids. The V gene lost 3 bases and the J gene lost 2 bases, with 16 bases spanning the gap. In germline, CDR1 is SGHAT, CDR2 FQDESV (reference sequence). The chain's CDR3 is CASSFGHQQTNYGYTF. The CDR3 coding sequence is TGTGCCAGCAGCTTTGGGCACCAGCAGACCAACTATGGCTACACCTTC.

This rearrangement joins TRBV18 to TRBJ2-2; TRBD1 matches at 7 bases. The junction had 3 bases not matched to a gene; V was cut back by 6 bases and J by 2 bases. CDR3 length: 14 residues. Germline V gives CDR1 KGHSH, CDR2 LQKENI. In DNA, the CDR3 is TGTGCCAGCTCTCGGGACAGTAACACCGGGGAGCTGTTTTTT. Its protein is CASSRDSNTGELFF.

The chain is built from TRBV7-6 and TRBJ1-1; 7 bases map to TRBD1. The CDR3 has 15 residues. V lost 5 bases and J lost 0; bases outside the gene matches: 6. The V gene's germline CDR1 is SGHVS and CDR2 FNYEAQ. CDR3 nucleotide sequence: TGTGCCAGCAGCGCTGGGACAGTAATGAACACTGAAGCTTTCTTT. Translating it yields CASSAGTVMNTEAFF.

The chain combines TRBV5-1 with TRBJ2-2, with D possibly matching TRBD1 (6 bases). The V gene's germline CDR1 is SGHRS and CDR2 YFSETQ. Trimming pared 7 bases from V and 2 bases from J, leaving 15 bases between. The CDR3 runs 15 residues. The CDR3: CASHPGASNTGELFF. The CDR3 DNA is TGCGCCAGCCACCCAGGGGCGAGTAACACCGGGGAGCTGTTTTTT.

J is TRBJ2-7 and V is TRBV10-3; D remains ambiguous. CDR3 length: 14 amino acids. Germline CDR1 ENHRY, CDR2 SYGVKD. V was pared by 0 bases and J by 2 bases, with 8 bases between. Here the CDR3 reads CAISESVAPYEQYF. As DNA, the CDR3 is TGTGCCATCAGTGAGTCGGTGGCCCCCTACGAGCAGTACTTC.

This clone was picked up one time. The rearrangement uses TRBV5-1 and TRBJ2-7; 10 bases agree with TRBD2. CDR3 length: 13 residues. Losses at the gene ends were 0 bases for V and 6 bases for J; bases not matched to a gene: 0. Germline loops: CDR1 SGHRS, CDR2 YFSETQ. The CDR3 nucleotides read TGCGCCAGCAGCTTGGGACTAGCGGGCGAGCAGTACTTC. Translating gives CASSLGLAGEQYF.

V gene TRBV18 combines with J gene TRBJ2-5; the D is unclear. V was clipped by 10 bases and J by 5 bases, with 14 bases between them. Germline V gene sequence: CDR1 KGHSH, CDR2 LQKENI. CDR3 length equals 12 residues. The chain's CDR3 is CATPHNNETQYF. DNA of the CDR3: TGTGCCACCCCACACAATAACGAGACCCAGTACTTC.

The chain has TRBV7-2 and TRBJ1-1; 7 bases are a match to TRBD1. V shed 5 bases, J shed 1 base, and the junction held 7 bases outside the gene matches. The CDR3 sequence is 15 residues long. CDR1 is SGHTA, CDR2 FQGNSA, per germline. CDR3 in DNA: TGTGCCAGCAGCAAGACAGGGTCCGCGAACACTGAAGCTTTCTTT. Translating it yields CASSKTGSANTEAFF.

This rearrangement joins TRBV6-5 to TRBJ2-7; D gene uncertain. Germline values: CDR1 MNHEY, CDR2 SVGAGI. Trimming cost V 4 bases and J 7 bases, with 14 bases left between them. The CDR3 runs to 13 residues. The CDR3 nucleotides are TGTGCCAGCAGTTCCCCTCTCTTCTCGGAGCAGTACTTC. It yields the protein CASSSPLFSEQYF.

The V call is TRBV7-9, the J call TRBJ1-4; no firm D call. The V gene's germline CDR1 is SEHNR and CDR2 FQNEAQ (reference sequence). CDR3 length equals 13 residues. The V end lost 5 bases, the J end lost 5 bases, and 9 bases lay between the germline ends. The CDR3 loop is CASSRTPNEKLFF. In nucleotides, the CDR3 is TGTGCCAGCAGCCGGACGCCCAATGAAAAACTGTTTTTT.

The V and J genes are TRBV6-6 and TRBJ1-2; 7 nucleotides agree with TRBD1. V was pared by 4 bases and J by 6 bases, with 8 bases of the junction left unmatched. Germline CDR1 is MNHNY and CDR2 is SVGAGI (reference sequence). CDR3 size: 14 residues. DNA of the CDR3: TGTGCCAGCAGTTCCCAACAGGGGATAGATGGCTACACCTTC. Translation: CASSSQQGIDGYTF.

This chain uses TRBV25-1 with TRBJ2-7, with D possibly matching TRBD1 (5 bases). Germline assignment: CDR1 MGHDK and CDR2 SYGVNS. The V end lost 5 bases, the J end lost 1 base, and 12 bases lay between the germline ends. The length of the CDR3 is 14 residues. The CDR3 loop reads CASSPQTASYEQYF. In DNA form, the CDR3 reads TGTGCCAGCAGTCCCCAGACAGCTTCCTACGAGCAGTACTTC.

The rearrangement uses TRBV27 and TRBJ1-4; D is ambiguous. In germline, CDR1 is MNHEY, CDR2 SMNVEV (reference sequence). The V gene lost 5 bases and the J gene lost 7 bases, with 20 bases spanning the gap. The CDR3 extends over 16 amino acids. The CDR3 here is CASSPWTDPTLEKLFF. CDR3 in DNA: TGTGCCAGCAGTCCGTGGACCGACCCGACTCTTGAAAAACTGTTTTTT.